Each of the 11 T cell receptor beta chains below was sequenced from the same sample in a study of CD8+ T cells in alopecia areata. Following extraction, RNA underwent reverse transcription to cDNA, which served as the sequencing template. Only in-frame clones appear in the TCRdb table, and some are missing; sequencing was by immunoSEQ multiplex PCR. The sample has 110,000 to 150,000 clones, around 49% seen once; the top ten hold roughly 0.99%. The material sequenced was CD4+ T cells sorted from blood, taken at week 0. All receptors come from a human donor with alopecia areata.

The rearrangement uses TRBV5-1 and TRBJ1-2; D gene uncertain. The CDR3 is made up of 13 amino acids. Trimming took off 0 bases at V and 3 bases at J, with 6 bases between the two ends. Germline CDR1 is SGHRS and CDR2 is YFSETQ. The CDR3 spells CASSLGSYYGYTF. CDR3 DNA sequence: TGCGCCAGCAGCTTGGGGTCATACTATGGCTACACCTTC.

The chain carries TRBV29-1 and TRBJ1-3; D unclear. In germline, CDR1 is SQVTM, CDR2 ANQGSEA. The CDR3 is 12 amino acids. CDR3 bases: TGCGCGGGCAGTAGCTCTGGAAACACCATATATTTT. Its protein product is CAGSSSGNTIYF.

The rearrangement joins TRBV5-1 to TRBJ1-1, with D maybe TRBD1 (6 bases). CDR1 and CDR2 from the germline V gene are SGHRS and YFSETQ. Deletions cut 5 bases from V and 5 bases from J, with 13 bases between. This CDR3 region has 13 residues. DNA for the CDR3: TGCGCCAGCAGACCGACAGGAGGGACTGAAGCTTTCTTT. Translation: CASRPTGGTEAFF.

This chain links TRBV10-3 with TRBJ2-3, with D hard to call. CDR3 length equals 13 residues. The germline V and J ends were trimmed by 4 bases and 2 bases, with 7 bases remaining between them. Germline CDR1 ENHRY, CDR2 SYGVKD. The CDR3 spells CAISVALTDTQYF. The CDR3 DNA reads as TGTGCCATCAGTGTCGCCCTCACAGATACGCAGTATTTT.

This clone was detected only a few times. Relative to the germline gene, one junction end is altered; a read error may explain this. This sequence joins TRBV7-7 and TRBJ2-2; no clear D. Germline CDR1 SSHAT, CDR2 FNYEAQ (reference sequence). The CDR3 length is 13 residues. DNA for the CDR3: TGTGCTAGCAGCCCGGAGAGCACCGGGGAGCTGTTTTTT. The encoded protein is CASSPESTGELFF.

In its sample, this clone was seen once. In DNA, the CDR3 is TGTGCCAGCAGCTCGGGACAGGTGGGCCGGGAGCTGTTTTTT. It encodes CASSSGQVGRELFF. The chain links TRBV5-4 to TRBJ2-2; TRBD1 agrees at 8 bases. V trimming: 3 bases; J trimming: 9 bases; junction bases outside the gene matches: 7. The CDR3 has 14 residues. Germline V lookup: CDR1 SGHNT, CDR2 YYREEE (reference sequence).

There are many counts of this clone. The gene calls are TRBV19 and TRBJ1-5; D ambiguous. The ends were cut back, 5 bases at V and 7 bases at J, with 12 bases in the middle. This CDR3 region has 13 residues. The V gene's germline CDR1 is LNHDA and CDR2 SQIVND (reference sequence). The CDR3 spells CASSSSQAQPQHF. The CDR3 bases are TGTGCCAGTAGTTCATCCCAGGCCCAGCCCCAGCATTTT.

This clone came up a few times. The chain uses TRBV5-1 and TRBJ2-1; 10 nucleotides align to TRBD2. The trim removed 0 bases at V and 7 bases at J, leaving 7 bases unmatched. The germline CDR1 and CDR2 sequences are SGHRS and YFSETQ. The CDR3 is made up of 16 amino acids. CDR3 DNA sequence: TGCGCCAGCAGCTTGGAGACAGCGGGAGGGCCAAATGAGCAGTTCTTC. It yields the protein CASSLETAGGPNEQFF.

The chain uses TRBV30 and TRBJ2-2, with a weak D call TRBD2 (6 bases). CDR1 is GTSNPN and CDR2 is SVGIG in the germline V gene (reference sequence). The CDR3 runs to 14 residues. Trimming stripped 2 bases from V and 6 bases from J, with 13 bases between. CDR3: CAWSKAGGPGELFF. The CDR3 DNA sequence: TGTGCCTGGAGTAAGGCAGGAGGGCCCGGGGAGCTGTTTTTT.

The chain couples TRBV9 to TRBJ2-1; D is ambiguous. Trimming pared 5 bases from V and 4 bases from J, leaving 16 bases between. Germline V CDR1 and CDR2: SGDLS, YYNGEE. There are 15 residues in the CDR3. CDR3 sequence (DNA): TGTGCCAGCAGTCCCCCCGGAACAAAATACAATGAGCAGTTCTTC. Its protein product is CASSPPGTKYNEQFF.

The chain joins TRBV5-1 to TRBJ2-7; D call uncertain. Trimming left V 0 bases short and J 0 bases short, with 10 bases between. The CDR3 is 15 amino acids. The V gene's germline CDR1 is SGHRS and CDR2 YFSETQ. CDR3 in amino acids: CASSLAVLPSYEQYF. Here the CDR3 DNA reads TGCGCCAGCAGCTTGGCCGTACTACCCTCCTACGAGCAGTACTTC.